This T cell receptor (beta chain) was retrieved from a study of post-analysis software for immune sequencing data (dated by TCRdb to between 2015 and 2017). About the full investigation: Disease courses on record covered relapsing-remitting, secondary progressive and progressive-relapsing multiple sclerosis, though some patients had no subtype annotation. The patient repertoires were set against under 13 previously published healthy control repertoires from donors whose ages ranged from roughly 6 to 27 years. A subset of samples was prepared in parallel using single-end sample barcoding, then pooled and co-amplified after Illumina adapter ligation. Summary of the overall study and its limitations: The control group was slightly older than the multiple sclerosis patient group. Normalized Chao1 diversity was significantly lower in multiple sclerosis patients than controls, suggesting substantial peripheral T-cell clonal expansion. Direct clustering with F measure showed strong co-clustering of samples prepared in the same batch, prompting a batch-effect correction.

Libraries were built with PCR. Sequencer: Illumina HiSeq 2500. To reduce PCR and sequencing biases, unique molecular identifiers were incorporated into the TCR beta cDNA libraries. Approximately 500,000 cDNA molecules were obtained for every 1 to 10 million input T cells, so each molecule roughly corresponded to one T cell. The same protocol used for the earlier healthy control dataset was applied to prepare and sequence the patient libraries. Within a given batch, samples were prepared together, multiplexed and sequenced on the same HiSeq lane. As for the original processing: Raw barcoded reads were processed with MIGEC, and single-read molecular identifier groups were discarded before consensus assembly and CDR3 extraction. VDJtools was used for post-analysis of the clonotype tables, and diversity was normalized by down-sampling every dataset to the size of the smallest sample. To correct batch-related cross-sample contamination, repertoire overlap clustering matched CDR3 amino acid sequences but not nucleotide sequences. TCRdb reprocessing: public reads trimmed at Q25 with fastp, clones called with MiXCR, in-frame beta chains kept. Rows with one shared CDR3 protein collapse into an entry with the most common genes and DNA. The V and J calls reflect TCRdb's pipeline rather than the authors' work. Here the sample has under 200,000 distinct CDR3 sequences; around 36% occur a single time. The leading ten clones occupy under 30% of the sample.

In the paper's terms, the time point label means: second blood draw from one MS patient after hematopoietic stem cell transplantation. To demonstrate the VDJtools post-analysis software, the study profiled TCR beta repertoires from the peripheral blood of under 15 young patients with multiple sclerosis. The patients with multiple sclerosis were children and adolescents between about 6 and 15 years of age. This clonotype has only a few counts. The antigen this receptor binds is unknown. No base quality values were provided; no much bigger clone lies one nucleotide off. This receptor was identified in a girl aged 5-17 years with multiple sclerosis. Donor details come from another sample of the same person, matched by shared clones. The sequenced sample was blood, obtained after autologous hematopoietic stem cell transplantation.

The DNA sequence follows: TGTGCCAGCAGTTCACGCTTGAGCTCTGGGGCCAACGTCCTGACTTTC. It is translated as CASSSRLSSGANVLTF. The V and J genes are TRBV6-6 and TRBJ2-6; a confident D gene designation cannot be given. The CDR3 numbers 16 residues from cysteine through phenylalanine. Left in the record is the CDR3 DNA by itself, 48 bases read in frame from the first base. Sequences MNHNY (CDR1) and SVGAGI (CDR2) are obtained from the germline V gene (reference sequence). V drops 4 bases and J drops 0 bases, leaving 10 bases in between.